The clone carrying this T cell receptor (beta chain) was seen a single time. The sample originates from a study of blood T cell repertoires in COVID-19. Study-level information: The United States, Italy and Spain provided the acute and convalescent COVID-19 samples.

In the original workflow: Amplification with reference gene primers provided the estimates of nucleated cell counts. Method: immunoSEQ multiplex PCR; TCRdb's copy keeps in-frame clones and lacks some. That table is the source of V, J and clone size, and D and trimming were worked out from the DNA. The profile shows 120,000 to 150,000 clones, around 87% of them singletons. One Seattle source followed patients from active infection through their disease course. The CDR3 is 14 amino acids. The V gene end was trimmed by 6 bases and the J gene end by 5 bases; junction bases not matched to a gene: 8. Looked up from germline, CDR1 is MDHEN and CDR2 is SYDVKM.

This TCR derives from a man aged 18 to 35 with COVID-19, enrolled during active disease. The rearrangement links TRBV28 to TRBJ2-7; 9 bases match TRBD1. Input material: peripheral blood. The CDR3 DNA is TGTGCCAGCAGCATGCCCTGGGACAGGGACGAGCAGTACTTC. This translates into CASSMPWDRDEQYF.